One TCR beta chain is described in this entry. The target antigen is unknown. The time point: pretreatment peripheral blood. Patients' urothelial carcinoma was locally advanced or metastatic. The study collected 1 to 8 samples per patient, pretreatment and on-treatment. These data are taken from a study of PD-L1 blockade in urothelial cancer. The wider study: Prior chemotherapy ranged from 0 to 3 regimens per patient. Study-wide results and limits: In blood sampled pretreatment, TCR clonality below the median predicted better survival.

The CDR3 totals 13 residues. Trimming took off 3 bases at V and 5 bases at J, with 10 bases between the two ends. CDR1 and CDR2 (germline): MRHNA, SNTAGT. Only in-frame clones appear in the TCRdb table, and some are missing; sequencing was by immunoSEQ multiplex PCR. The table has roughly 91,000 clones, 70% to 90% seen once. This chain joins TRBV6-4 and TRBJ1-1; maybe TRBD1 (6 bases). This receptor was taken from a man aged 55 to 69 with urothelial cancer. Sequenced here: PBMCs, sampled around atezolizumab (anti-PD-L1) treatment. The CDR3 DNA reads TGTGCCAGCAGTGAAGGAACAGGGACTGAAGCTTTCTTT. Translating gives CASSEGTGTEAFF.